This TCR beta chain was sequenced for a study of yellow fever vaccine responses in identical twins. The V end lost 0 bases, the J end lost 0 bases, and 8 bases lay between the germline ends. The germline V gene has CDR1 LNHNV and CDR2 YYDKDF (reference sequence). The CDR3 spans 16 residues. One entry per CDR3 protein results from TCRdb running MiXCR on the RT-PCR reads. The table includes 2,500 to 3,000 distinct CDR3 sequences, 70% to 90% detected once. The V gene is TRBV15, the J gene TRBJ2-2; tentative D call: TRBD1 (5 bases). The source material was T cells from blood (PBMCs), unsorted or a sorted subset (not recorded which), sampled before or after yellow fever vaccination (not recorded which). This TCR was recovered from a female donor who received the yellow fever vaccine. This CDR3 reads CATSRDQGPNTGELFF. The CDR3 nucleotides are TGTGCCACCAGCAGAGATCAGGGCCCGAACACCGGGGAGCTGTTTTTT.